A single sample gave rise to the 16 T cell receptor beta chains below, sequenced in a study of shared clonotypes between healthy human individuals. Only in-frame clones appear in the TCRdb table, and some are missing; sequencing was by immunoSEQ multiplex PCR. The sample has a few million clones; roughly 92% are singletons. The sample taken for sequencing was naive CD4+ T cells from PBMCs. Subset reported: CD45RA+ positively selected. These receptors came from a man between 18 and 29 years old in good health. Some clones in this sample may be carry-over from other donors' samples.

The chain has TRBV21-1 and TRBJ2-3; TRBD2 is the table's D call, not checked against the DNA. TRBV21-1 is recorded as a pseudogene. There are 13 residues in the CDR3. The CDR3 loop is CASSKEYTDTQYF. The CDR3 nucleotides are TGTGCCAGCAGCAAGGAGTACACAGATACGCAGTATTTT.

This chain joins TRBV2 and TRBJ2-2; D is unresolved. The CDR3 covers 14 residues. V was clipped by 6 bases and J by 5 bases, with 13 bases between them. CDR1 and CDR2 from the germline V gene are SNHLY and FYNNEI. CDR3 sequence: CASSKDTPTGELFF. CDR3 DNA sequence: TGTGCCAGCAGCAAAGACACTCCGACCGGGGAGCTGTTTTTT. The variable domain in full, completed from reference TRBV2 and TRBJ2-2, reads EPEVTQTPSHQVTQMGQEVILRCVPISNHLYFYWYRQILGQKVEFLVSFYNNEISEKSEIFDDQFSVERPDGSNFTLKIRSTKLEDSAMYFCASSKDTPTGELFFGEGSRLTVL.

The V call is TRBV2, the J call TRBJ2-7, with 9 bases matching TRBD1. V shed 6 bases and J 3 bases; nucleotides not matched to a gene: 9. The germline V gene encodes CDR1 SNHLY and CDR2 FYNNEI. The CDR3 sequence is 15 residues long. The CDR3 region has the DNA TGTGCCAGCAGCCTCCGGGACAGGGAAATCTACGAGCAGTACTTC. This codes for CASSLRDREIYEQYF. Using reference TRBV2 and TRBJ2-7 for the parts outside the CDR3, the full variable domain is EPEVTQTPSHQVTQMGQEVILRCVPISNHLYFYWYRQILGQKVEFLVSFYNNEISEKSEIFDDQFSVERPDGSNFTLKIRSTKLEDSAMYFCASSLRDREIYEQYFGPGTRLTVT.

The count of this clone is one. The chain is built from TRBV2 and TRBJ1-5; tentatively, D is TRBD1 (5 bases). V was trimmed by 4 bases and J by 1 base, leaving 11 bases between them. Germline V lookup: CDR1 SNHLY, CDR2 FYNNEI. The CDR3 is made up of 15 amino acids. The CDR3 DNA reads TGTGCCAGCAGTGTTTGGGGGGGAAGCAATCAGCCCCAGCATTTT. Residues: CASSVWGGSNQPQHF.

The chain uses TRBV7-9 and TRBJ2-3; D gene uncertain. V lost 2 bases and J lost 3, with 6 bases in between. The CDR3 is made up of 13 amino acids. CDR1 and CDR2 (germline): SEHNR, FQNEAQ (reference sequence). CDR3 residues: CASSLSQTDTQYF. The CDR3 DNA reads as TGTGCCAGCAGCTTATCCCAGACAGATACGCAGTATTTT.

This chain uses TRBV6-1 with TRBJ2-7; a weak D match, TRBD2 (6 bases). V gave up 6 bases and J gave up 8 bases, with 17 bases separating them. Per the germline V gene, CDR1 is MNHNS and CDR2 is SASEGT. The CDR3 covers 13 residues. As DNA, the CDR3 is TGTGCCAGCAGAACCAAGGGAGGACACCAGCAGTACTTC. The encoded protein is CASRTKGGHQQYF.

J is TRBJ2-5 and V is TRBV29-1; unclear D gene. There are 10 residues in the CDR3. Germline V CDR1 and CDR2: SQVTM, ANQGSEA. The V end lost 7 bases, the J end lost 4 bases, and 7 bases lay between the germline ends. This chain's CDR3 is CSGLTETQYF. The DNA for the CDR3 is TGCAGCGGCTTAACAGAGACCCAGTACTTC.

V usage is TRBV7-3 and J usage is TRBJ2-1; 12 positions match TRBD1. V shed 5 bases and J 8 bases; nucleotides not matched to a gene: 10. Germline V gene lookup returns CDR1 SGHTA and CDR2 FQGTGA. The CDR3 totals 16 residues. CDR3 nucleotides: TGTGCCAGCAGCAAGACCGGGACAGGGGGCCGCGATGAGCAGTTCTTC. Protein product: CASSKTGTGGRDEQFF.

This chain connects TRBV4-2 to TRBJ2-2, with D perhaps matching TRBD2 (5 bases). The CDR3 length is 16 residues. V gave up 1 base and J gave up 6 bases, with 15 bases separating them. Germline CDR1 and CDR2: LGHNA and YNFKEQ. CDR3 in DNA: TGTGCCAGCAGCCAAGGGTCACTAGGTGACCCCGGGGAGCTGTTTTTT. Translating gives CASSQGSLGDPGELFF.

Points on this clone: This CDR3 is also generated by other DNA sequences in the sample. The rearrangement uses TRBV5-1 and TRBJ1-1; D remains ambiguous. Trimming removed 0 bases at V and 1 base at J, with 7 bases between. Germline lookup yields CDR1 SGHRS and CDR2 YFSETQ. The CDR3 sequence is 14 residues long. The CDR3 reads CASSLDRPNTEAFF. In nucleotides, the CDR3 is TGCGCCAGCAGCTTGGACCGGCCGAACACTGAAGCTTTCTTT.

This clone was seen once. This chain joins TRBV19 and TRBJ2-6, with D perhaps TRBD1 (6 bases). The CDR3 sequence is 17 residues long. CDR1 and CDR2 from the germline V gene are LNHDA and SQIVND (reference sequence). V was clipped by 3 bases and J by 0 bases, with 12 bases between them. CDR3 sequence reads: CASSITGWNSGANVLTF. The CDR3 DNA follows: TGTGCCAGTAGTATTACAGGGTGGAACTCTGGGGCCAACGTCCTGACTTTC.

This chain uses TRBV6-5 with TRBJ1-1, with D unresolved. The CDR3 is 11 amino acids. Per the germline V gene, CDR1 is MNHEY and CDR2 is SVGAGI. V shed 10 bases and J shed 7 bases, with 13 bases lying between them. The CDR3, as DNA: TGTGCCACCCTTCGGGGAATTGAAGCTTTCTTT. Amino acid sequence: CATLRGIEAFF.

This chain links TRBV10-1 with TRBJ2-2, with 8 bases lining up with TRBD1. Trimming took 2 bases from V and 0 from J; bases not matched to a gene: 2. The germline V gene has CDR1 WNHNN and CDR2 SYGVQD (reference sequence). The CDR3 runs to 16 residues. This CDR3 is CASSEDRGPNTGELFF. The CDR3 bases are TGCGCCAGCAGTGAGGACAGGGGCCCGAACACCGGGGAGCTGTTTTTT.

This rearrangement joins TRBV7-2 to TRBJ1-2, with D unclear. This CDR3 has 17 amino acids. Germline assignment: CDR1 SGHTA and CDR2 FQGNSA. V lost 5 bases and J 3 bases, leaving 22 bases between the germline ends. CDR3 sequence (DNA): TGTGCCAGCAGCCCGAGGGCTTCACAAACCCCCGACTATGGCTACACCTTC. Amino acids: CASSPRASQTPDYGYTF.

The J gene is TRBJ2-1, the V gene TRBV27; TRBD2 agrees at 12 bases. The CDR3 consists of 17 residues. Germline loops: CDR1 MNHEY, CDR2 SMNVEV (reference sequence). J gave up 2 bases and V 2 bases, and 4 bases lay outside the gene matches. The CDR3 is CASSLMTSGSPYNEQFF. In nucleotides, the CDR3 is TGTGCCAGCAGTTTAATGACTAGCGGGAGCCCCTACAATGAGCAGTTCTTC.

The chain couples TRBV7-2 to TRBJ2-7; D is perhaps TRBD1 (6 bases). V was shortened by 2 bases and J by 4 bases, with 24 bases between the two germline ends. Germline V gene data show CDR1 as SGHTA and CDR2 as FQGNSA. CDR3 size: 18 residues. The CDR3 protein is CASSLIGTPLPIRYEQYF. CDR3 DNA sequence: TGTGCCAGCAGCTTAATAGGGACACCATTACCAATCCGGTACGAGCAGTACTTC.